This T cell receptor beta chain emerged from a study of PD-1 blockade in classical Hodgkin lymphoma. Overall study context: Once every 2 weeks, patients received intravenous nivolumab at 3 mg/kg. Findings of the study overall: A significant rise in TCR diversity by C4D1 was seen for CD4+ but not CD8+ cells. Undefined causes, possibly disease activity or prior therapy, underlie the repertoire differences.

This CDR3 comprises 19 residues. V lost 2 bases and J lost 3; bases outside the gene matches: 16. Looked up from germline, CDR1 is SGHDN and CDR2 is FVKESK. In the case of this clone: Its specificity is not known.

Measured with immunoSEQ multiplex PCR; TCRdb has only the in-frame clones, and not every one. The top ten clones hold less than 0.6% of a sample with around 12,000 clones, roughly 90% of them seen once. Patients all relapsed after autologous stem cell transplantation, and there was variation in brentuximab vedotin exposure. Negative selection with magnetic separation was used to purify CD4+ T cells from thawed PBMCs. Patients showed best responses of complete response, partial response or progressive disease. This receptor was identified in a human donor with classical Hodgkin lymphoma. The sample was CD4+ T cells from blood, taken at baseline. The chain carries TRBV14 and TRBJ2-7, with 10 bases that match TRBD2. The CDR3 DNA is TGTGCCAGCAGCCAATCGCTAGCGGGAGTGGGCTGGGGGGTCTACGAGCAGTACTTC. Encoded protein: CASSQSLAGVGWGVYEQYF.